The clone carrying this T cell receptor (beta chain) was seen only a few times. Relative to the germline gene, one junction end is altered; a read error may explain this. The data were taken from a study of technical replicates of blood from four donors. The CDR3 has 12 amino acids. Germline CDR1 and CDR2: SNHLY and FYNNEI. The assay was immunoSEQ multiplex PCR, and TCRdb's table has in-frame clones only and misses some. Of tens of thousands of clones detected, 88% appear once; the ten largest clones hold under 6%. V gene TRBV2 combines with J gene TRBJ2-1, with D unresolved. Material for sequencing was PBMCs. The receptor's source is a human donor in good health. Some clones in this sample may be carry-over from other donors' samples. Here the CDR3 reads CASSGTYNEQFF. The CDR3, as DNA: TGTGCCAGTAGTGGTACCTACAATGAGCAGTTCTTC. Based on the CDR3 plus reference TRBV2 and TRBJ2-1, the full variable domain is EPEVTQTPSHQVTQMGQEVILRCVPISNHLYFYWYRQILGQKVEFLVSFYNNEISEKSEIFDDQFSVERPDGSNFTLKIRSTKLEDSAMYFCASSGTYNEQFFGPGTRLTVL.